Below, 27 T cell receptor beta chains from the same sample are listed, as sequenced in a study of T cell changes during pregnancy in multiple sclerosis. The assay was immunoSEQ multiplex PCR, and TCRdb's table has in-frame clones only and misses some. In the table there are more than 100,000 clones, around nine tenths of which are singletons. The sequences come from peripheral blood, collected after pregnancy. These receptors were taken from a female donor with multiple sclerosis, enrolled in a pregnancy study.

The chain carries TRBV30 and TRBJ2-7; possibly TRBD2 for D (7 bases). This CDR3 has 16 amino acids. Trimming removed 0 bases from V and 4 bases from J, with 19 bases in between. Germline lookup yields CDR1 GTSNPN and CDR2 SVGIG (reference sequence). This CDR3 is CAWSVTGRGGGYEQYF. The DNA for the CDR3 is TGTGCCTGGAGTGTAACTGGCCGAGGGGGAGGGTACGAGCAGTACTTC.

This rearrangement joins TRBV5-6 to TRBJ1-2; 9 nucleotides match TRBD1. Trimming took 1 base from V and 5 from J; bases not matched to a gene: 9. CDR3 size: 16 residues. The V gene's germline CDR1 is SGHDT and CDR2 YYEEEE. Here the CDR3 reads CASSLSPTGGGYGYTF. For the CDR3, the DNA is TGTGCCAGCAGCTTGTCGCCAACAGGGGGCGGGTATGGCTACACCTTC.

This chain connects TRBV5-8 to TRBJ2-7; D not resolved. Germline lookup yields CDR1 SGHTS and CDR2 YDEGEE. The CDR3 runs 14 residues. V was cut by 0 bases and J by 3 bases, with 10 bases left in between. The CDR3, as DNA: TGTGCCAGCAGCTTGGAACGCGGTGTCTACGAGCAGTACTTC. Translation gives CASSLERGVYEQYF.

In nucleotides, the CDR3 is TGTGCCAGCAGCCTAGGGGTTTCGGGTTCTGGCGAGACCCAGTACTTC. Protein product: CASSLGVSGSGETQYF. This chain connects TRBV11-2 to TRBJ2-5, with TRBD1 as a possible D gene (5 bases). Per the germline V gene, CDR1 is SGHAT and CDR2 is FQNNGV. Trimming shortened V by 5 bases and J by 5 bases, and 21 bases separated the two germline ends. The CDR3 contains 16 residues.

The rearrangement joins TRBV4-2 to TRBJ1-5; TRBD1 is a possible D gene (6 bases). This CDR3 is 15 amino acids long. Trimming took off 1 base at V and 4 bases at J, with 11 bases between the two ends. The germline V gene has CDR1 LGHNA and CDR2 YNFKEQ. CDR3 region: CASSQGDKFNQPQHF. The CDR3 DNA reads TGTGCCAGCAGCCAAGGGGACAAGTTTAATCAGCCCCAGCATTTT.

The chain carries TRBV5-4 and TRBJ2-1; TRBD2 matches 12 bases. With 5 bases clipped from V and 6 bases from J, the junction kept 6 bases outside the gene matches. CDR3 size: 15 residues. Germline V lookup: CDR1 SGHNT, CDR2 YYREEE (reference sequence). The CDR3 protein is CASSSRLAGVNEQFF. CDR3 coding DNA: TGTGCCAGCAGTTCCCGACTAGCGGGAGTCAATGAGCAGTTCTTC. The full variable domain, in which reference TRBV5-4 and TRBJ2-1 provide the parts outside the CDR3, is ETGVTQSPTHLIKTRGQQVTLRCSSQSGHNTVSWYQQALGQGPQFIFQYYREEENGRGNFPPRFSGLQFPNYSSELNVNALELDDSALYLCASSSRLAGVNEQFFGPGTRLTVL.

This CDR3 is CASSLEQGGGEQYF. The CDR3 DNA reads TGCGCCAGCAGCTTGGAACAGGGGGGCGGCGAGCAGTACTTC. V is TRBV5-1 and J is TRBJ2-7; 8 nucleotides match TRBD1. The germline V gene has CDR1 SGHRS and CDR2 YFSETQ. The CDR3 runs to 14 residues. The V gene end was trimmed by 0 bases and the J gene end by 6 bases; junction bases not matched to a gene: 5.

This chain uses TRBV6-4 with TRBJ1-1; 7 bases line up with TRBD1. Germline V gives CDR1 MRHNA, CDR2 SNTAGT. The CDR3 contains 17 residues. Trimming took 0 bases from V and 4 from J; bases not matched to a gene: 11. This chain's CDR3 is CASSDSPSEGASTEAFF. The CDR3 DNA follows: TGTGCCAGCAGTGACTCCCCTTCGGAGGGGGCGAGCACTGAAGCTTTCTTT.

V gene TRBV2 combines with J gene TRBJ1-1; perhaps TRBD1 as D (5 bases). Trimming took off 3 bases at V and 0 bases at J, with 14 bases between the two ends. Germline V gene sequence: CDR1 SNHLY, CDR2 FYNNEI. The CDR3 runs 16 residues. The chain's CDR3 is CASSERQLRMNTEAFF. In DNA, the CDR3 is TGTGCCAGCAGTGAGAGACAGCTTAGAATGAACACTGAAGCTTTCTTT.

This rearrangement joins TRBV7-2 to TRBJ1-2, with 7 bases fitting TRBD1. The CDR3 sequence is 14 residues long. J lost 2 bases, V lost 2 bases, and 2 bases had no gene match. Germline lookup yields CDR1 SGHTA and CDR2 FQGNSA. CDR3 amino acids: CASSLSTGNYGYTF. In nucleotides, the CDR3 is TGTGCCAGCAGCTTATCGACAGGGAACTATGGCTACACCTTC.

The V and J genes are TRBV7-6 and TRBJ1-1; D is undetermined. This CDR3 region has 14 residues. V lost 1 base and J 0 bases, leaving 6 bases between the germline ends. Germline V gene data show CDR1 as SGHVS and CDR2 as FNYEAQ. The CDR3 DNA is TGTGCCAGCAGCTTAGACGGTCTGAACACTGAAGCTTTCTTT. Translating it yields CASSLDGLNTEAFF. The full variable domain, completed using reference TRBV7-6 and TRBJ1-1, is GAGVSQSPRYKVTKRGQDVALRCDPISGHVSLYWYRQALGQGPEFLTYFNYEAQQDKSGLPNDRFSAERPEGSISTLTIQRTEQRDSAMYRCASSLDGLNTEAFFGQGTRLTVV.

CDR3 nucleotides: TGTGCCAGCAGCCTTCTGGACAGGGGTATAACCGGGGAGCTGTTTTTT. It codes for CASSLLDRGITGELFF. The chain employs TRBV5-6 and TRBJ2-2, with 9 bases fitting TRBD1. The trim removed 4 bases at V and 5 bases at J, leaving 9 bases unmatched. The CDR3 extends over 16 amino acids. Germline V gene sequence: CDR1 SGHDT, CDR2 YYEEEE.

The V and J genes are TRBV19 and TRBJ2-7; TRBD2 agrees at 9 bases. This CDR3 comprises 15 residues. Trimming cost V 9 bases and J 5 bases; bases outside gene matches: 14. Per germline, CDR1 LNHDA and CDR2 SQIVND (reference sequence). CDR3 nucleotides: TGTGCCAGCAATACCCCCGGGACTAGCTCGAACGAGCAGTACTTC. It encodes CASNTPGTSSNEQYF.

The chain combines TRBV5-1 with TRBJ1-2; the match to TRBD1 covers 7 bases. This CDR3 is built from 15 residues. Germline CDR1 and CDR2: SGHRS and YFSETQ. With V trimmed by 4 bases and J by 5 bases, 11 bases remained unmatched. CDR3 in DNA: TGCGCCAGCAGCCAACTTCTGGGACAGAAGTATGGCTACACCTTC. It specifies CASSQLLGQKYGYTF.

V and J are TRBV6-1 and TRBJ1-1, with a tentative D call TRBD1 (5 bases). CDR1 is MNHNS and CDR2 is SASEGT in the germline V gene. The V gene lost 0 bases and the J gene lost 6 bases, with 14 bases spanning the gap. The CDR3 runs 15 residues. In DNA form, the CDR3 reads TGTGCCAGCAGTGAAGCTTTCCAGGGAAAGGCTGAAGCTTTCTTT. It is translated as CASSEAFQGKAEAFF.

The V and J genes are TRBV9 and TRBJ1-3; maybe TRBD1 (6 bases). The V gene lost 2 bases and the J gene lost 2 bases, with 11 bases spanning the gap. Germline assignment: CDR1 SGDLS and CDR2 YYNGEE. The CDR3 is 15 residues long. The CDR3 reads CASSVQGWAGNTIYF. CDR3 in DNA: TGTGCCAGCAGCGTTCAGGGGTGGGCTGGAAACACCATATATTTT.

The V gene is TRBV6-5, the J gene TRBJ1-1; D is perhaps TRBD1 (5 bases). The germline V gene has CDR1 MNHEY and CDR2 SVGAGI. The CDR3 runs to 14 residues. V lost 7 bases and J lost 6, with 18 bases in between. The CDR3 loop reads CASIPSGKVPEAFF. Here the CDR3 DNA reads TGTGCCAGCATTCCCTCAGGGAAGGTACCTGAAGCTTTCTTT.

The rearrangement uses TRBV18 and TRBJ1-4, with TRBD1 matching over 9 bases. V shed 4 bases and J 4 bases; nucleotides not matched to a gene: 1. CDR3 length: 14 amino acids. The germline CDR1 and CDR2 sequences are KGHSH and LQKENI. The CDR3 protein is CASSQDRGNEKLFF. The CDR3 nucleotides read TGTGCCAGCTCACAGGACAGGGGTAATGAAAAACTGTTTTTT.

The chain recombines TRBV11-2 with TRBJ1-1, with D tentatively TRBD1 (6 bases). The CDR3 is made up of 13 amino acids. The germline V gene encodes CDR1 SGHAT and CDR2 FQNNGV. Trimming shortened V by 10 bases and J by 7 bases, and 19 bases separated the two germline ends. The CDR3 DNA follows: TGTGCCACTTCCCAGGGGAATATCGGTGAAGCTTTCTTT. Translating gives CATSQGNIGEAFF.

This sequence joins TRBV18 and TRBJ2-7; tentative D call: TRBD2 (6 bases). Trimming removed 1 base at V and 5 bases at J, with 18 bases between. The CDR3 spans 16 residues. Per the germline V gene, CDR1 is KGHSH and CDR2 is LQKENI. The CDR3 here is CASSPRKTSSGNEQYF. CDR3 sequence (DNA): TGTGCCAGCTCACCACGGAAGACTAGTTCAGGGAACGAGCAGTACTTC.

V usage is TRBV2 and J usage is TRBJ2-1; a weak D match, TRBD2 (6 bases). Germline V gives CDR1 SNHLY, CDR2 FYNNEI. V was cut by 6 bases and J by 4 bases, with 16 bases left in between. The CDR3 spans 15 residues. The CDR3 nucleotides are TGTGCCAGCAGCCCCAGAGGGACTGGGTACAATGAGCAGTTCTTC. Its translation is CASSPRGTGYNEQFF.

This sequence joins TRBV5-1 and TRBJ2-5; 9 bases line up with TRBD2. Looked up from germline, CDR1 is SGHRS and CDR2 is YFSETQ. Unmatched junction bases numbered 2, after V lost 0 bases and J lost 5 bases. The CDR3 has 14 amino acids. The CDR3 DNA is TGCGCCAGCAGCTTGGTAGCGGGAGCGGAGACCCAGTACTTC. Its protein is CASSLVAGAETQYF.

The table lists this clone with a few counts. Lacking the conserved final phenylalanine or tryptophan, this CDR3 likely reflects a read error. The limits of the CDR3 on the DNA are not certain, so only TCRdb's listed CDR3 is given. The CDR3: CASSYLPGPSGV. The V call is TRBV6-6, the J call TRBJ1-5. Ends included, the CDR3 has 12 residues. CDR1 is MNHNY, CDR2 SVGAGI, per germline (reference sequence).

The rearrangement links TRBV4-3 to TRBJ1-1; 8 bases match TRBD1. The CDR3 sequence is 15 residues long. CDR1 LGHNA and CDR2 YSLEER come from the germline V gene. Trimming at V came to 0 bases and at J to 2 bases, leaving 2 bases not matched to a gene. This CDR3 reads CASSQEGQANTEAFF. CDR3 coding DNA: TGCGCCAGCAGCCAAGAGGGACAGGCCAACACTGAAGCTTTCTTT.

The rearrangement joins TRBV7-2 to TRBJ1-1, with 8 bases aligning to TRBD1. This CDR3 contains 14 residues. Trimming took 5 bases from V and 5 from J; bases not matched to a gene: 7. Germline loops: CDR1 SGHTA, CDR2 FQGNSA. The CDR3 DNA reads TGTGCCAGCAGCCGACTCCGACAGGGGACTGAAGCTTTCTTT. This gives the protein CASSRLRQGTEAFF. The variable domain in full, completed from reference TRBV7-2 and TRBJ1-1, reads GAGVSQSPSNKVTEKGKDVELRCDPISGHTALYWYRQSLGQGLEFLIYFQGNSAPDKSGLPSDRFSAERTGGSVSTLTIQRTQQEDSAVYLCASSRLRQGTEAFFGQGTRLTVV.

V and J are TRBV18 and TRBJ2-1; weak D call: TRBD2 (5 bases). This CDR3 comprises 15 residues. The V end lost 1 base, the J end lost 5 bases, and 12 bases lay between the germline ends. Germline-derived CDR1 and CDR2 are KGHSH and LQKENI. For the CDR3, the DNA is TGTGCCAGCTCACCACAGGCTAGCCACAACAATGAGCAGTTCTTC. It codes for CASSPQASHNNEQFF.

The rearrangement uses TRBV18 and TRBJ1-1; D is unclear. With 0 bases removed from V and 1 base from J, the gap between germline ends came to 9 bases. Germline CDR1 reads KGHSH; CDR2 reads LQKENI. The CDR3 is 15 amino acids. The CDR3 loop is CASSPPFSGNTEAFF. Written as DNA, the CDR3 is TGTGCCAGCTCACCACCGTTCAGTGGGAACACTGAAGCTTTCTTT.